Detailed here is one T cell receptor (beta chain). Antigen unknown. Germline lookup yields CDR1 SQVTM and CDR2 ANQGSEA. The CDR3 totals 12 residues. V gave up 6 bases and J gave up 10 bases; unmatched junction bases: 3. Use of 60 Vbeta and 13 Jbeta primers characterized the PCR. Sequencing was performed with immunoSEQ multiplex PCR; in TCRdb, only in-frame clones are kept and a portion is missing. The repertoire includes about 190,000 clones, 83% of them detected once, and around 1.6% sits in the top ten. This specimen comes from a study of cytomegalovirus exposure and HLA in healthy donors. Overall study results and limits: The study put some 150 TCR beta chains on its list as cytomegalovirus-associated. Researchers reported in a later analysis that a missense DCLRE1C variant was tied to TCR beta V- and J-gene trimming.

Donors showed nominal health when sampled, although they likely had unrecorded immune exposures. The chain couples TRBV29-1 to TRBJ2-1; 13 bases match TRBD2. The specimen sequenced was PBMCs. This receptor was identified in a man between 40 and 49 years old in good health and CMV-seropositive. DNA of the CDR3: TGCAGCGTGCCACTAGCGGGAGGGGAGCAGTTCTTC. It specifies CSVPLAGGEQFF.